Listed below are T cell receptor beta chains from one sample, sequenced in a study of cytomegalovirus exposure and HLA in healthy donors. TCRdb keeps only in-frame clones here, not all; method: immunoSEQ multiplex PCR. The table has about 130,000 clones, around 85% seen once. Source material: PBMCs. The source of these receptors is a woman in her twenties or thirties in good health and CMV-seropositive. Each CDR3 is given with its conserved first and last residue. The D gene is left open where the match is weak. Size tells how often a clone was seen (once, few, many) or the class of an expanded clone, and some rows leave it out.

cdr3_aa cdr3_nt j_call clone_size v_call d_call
CASSLVSTATGTSGYNEQFF TGCGCCAGCAGCTTGGTCTCAACCGCTACCGGGACTAGCGGATACAATGAGCAGTTCTTC TRBJ2-1 . TRBV5-1 TRBD2
CASSPGLVLPYEQYF TGTGCCAGCAGTCCGGGACTAGTGTTGCCCTACGAGCAGTACTTC TRBJ2-7 . TRBV27 TRBD2
CASSLWGRRTAQETQYF TGTGCCAGCAGTTTATGGGGTAGGAGGACGGCCCAAGAGACCCAGTACTTC TRBJ2-5 . TRBV28 .
CSVNSGGRHEQYF TGCAGCGTTAACTCAGGGGGACGCCACGAGCAGTACTTC TRBJ2-7 . TRBV29-1 TRBD1
CASSASSGNTIYF TGTGCCAGCAGCGCCAGCTCTGGAAACACCATATATTTT TRBJ1-3 . TRBV9 .
CASSGVRASLTGELFF TGTGCCAGCAGTGGGGTGAGGGCTTCCCTCACCGGGGAGCTGTTTTTT TRBJ2-2 . TRBV25-1 .
CASSQSLQGYQPQHF TGCGCCAGCAGTCAATCGTTGCAGGGCTATCAGCCCCAGCATTTT TRBJ1-5 . TRBV23-1 .
CASGGSPQPQHF TGTGCCAGCGGAGGCTCTCCCCAGCCCCAGCATTTT TRBJ1-5 . TRBV6-5 .
CASSLARRGAKNIQYF TGCGCCAGCAGCTTGGCCCGGAGGGGTGCCAAAAACATTCAGTACTTC TRBJ2-4 . TRBV5-1 .
CASSPRDSQETQYF TGTGCCAGCAGCCCCCGGGACAGCCAAGAGACCCAGTACTTC TRBJ2-5 . TRBV9 TRBD1
CASSQEGQGLGYTF TGCGCCAGCAGCCAAGAGGGGCAGGGGCTGGGCTACACCTTC TRBJ1-2 few TRBV4-1 .
CASQKTALSGNTIYF TGTGCCAGTCAAAAGACAGCTCTCTCTGGAAACACCATATATTTT TRBJ1-3 . TRBV9 .
CASSIGLAGDTQYF TGTGCCAGCAGCATAGGACTAGCGGGAGATACGCAGTATTTT TRBJ2-3 few TRBV13 TRBD2
CASSPPTSGLIYPDTQYF TGTGCCAGCAGCCCACCTACTAGCGGGCTTATTTACCCAGATACGCAGTATTTT TRBJ2-3 . TRBV7-9 TRBD2